The entry below gives a single TCR beta chain sequence along with its context. V lost 3 bases and J 11 bases, leaving 13 bases between the germline ends. CDR3 length: 11 residues. Per the germline V gene, CDR1 is DFQATT and CDR2 is SNEGSKA (reference sequence). This record belongs to a study of blood T cell repertoires in COVID-19. On the study more broadly: Sites in the United States, Italy and Spain provided acute and convalescent COVID-19 samples. PBMCs, B-cell-depleted T cells, or T cells were the source of the cDNA or gDNA that made up the material.

As originally analysed: Estimation of nucleated cell counts was performed using reference gene primer amplification. Here immunoSEQ multiplex PCR was the method, and the copy in TCRdb shows in-frame clones only, minus some. V and J calls and clone size follow that table, whereas D and trimming were derived from the DNA. The sample lists 60,000 or so clones; roughly 90% were seen once. The sample comprised peripheral blood. The J gene is TRBJ1-1, the V gene TRBV20-1; D ambiguous. The sequence came from a human donor with acute or convalescent COVID-19. The donor label of this sample is uncertain. The CDR3 coding sequence is TGCAGTGCTAGTCCGGCGGGTTCTGCTTTCTTT. This encodes CSASPAGSAFF.